These 2 T cell receptor beta chains were sequenced from one sample in a study of radiation and T cells in renal cell carcinoma. Libraries were prepared by immunoSEQ multiplex PCR; TCRdb keeps only in-frame clonotypes and omits some of them. The sample includes 94,000 or so clones, 82% of them seen just once. Time point: baseline pretreatment blood. Treatment of the sample: 15 Gy SBRT to primary tumor, nephrectomy 4 weeks later. The starting material was blood, obtained from a patient whose treatment included radiotherapy and nephrectomy. The receptor set was obtained from a man aged 55 to 70 with renal cell carcinoma.

The chain recombines TRBV10-3 with TRBJ2-1, with 8 bases lining up with TRBD1. Germline trimming cut 6 bases from V and 0 bases from J; bases unmatched to any gene: 4. This CDR3 is built from 15 residues. Germline V gives CDR1 ENHRY, CDR2 SYGVKD. CDR3: CAIRRDRGSYNEQFF. DNA of the CDR3: TGTGCCATCAGGAGAGACAGGGGCTCCTACAATGAGCAGTTCTTC.

This clone was detected only a few times. The genes are TRBV6-1 and TRBJ2-7, with 7 bases matching TRBD1. Germline assignment: CDR1 MNHNS and CDR2 SASEGT. The CDR3 contains 15 residues. Trimming at V came to 4 bases and at J to 2 bases, leaving 8 bases not matched to a gene. This CDR3 is CASSVNRGSPYEQYF. Here the CDR3 DNA reads TGTGCCAGCAGTGTCAACAGGGGTAGTCCCTACGAGCAGTACTTC.